This T cell receptor beta chain came from a study of T cells expressing NK-cell markers. The germline V gene has CDR1 DFQATT and CDR2 SNEGSKA (reference sequence). The CDR3 runs to 17 residues. The authors generated TCR beta cDNA through 5'RACE template switching with UMIs. TCRdb re-called the 5' RACE reads and gives one entry per CDR3 protein, without DNA. Reported are approximately 550,000 distinct CDR3 sequences; the ten largest clones contain around 3.3%. This TCR came from a man between 18 and 35 years old in good health. The chain has TRBV20-1 and TRBJ2-1; TCRdb selects TRBD1, and the lack of DNA leaves this call unchecked. Sequenced input: blood T cells: a sorted CD56 or NKG2C T cell subset, CD4+ or CD8+ T cells, or bulk PBMC T cells (not recorded which). CDR3 protein: CSARDLGVSSSYNEQFF.